Only a few counts were recorded for the clone carrying this TCR beta chain. What it binds is unknown. The data are from a study of T-cell reconstitution after alpha-beta-depleted transplantation in children. Study-level results: Among T cells one year after transplant, newly produced cells accounted for most counts and diversity.

During its preparation, the TCRbeta library received unique molecular identifiers. TCRdb ran MiXCR on the PCR reads and lists one entry per CDR3 protein. Of hundreds of thousands of distinct CDR3 sequences in the sample, roughly 25% are singletons; the top ten hold 4% to 6%. V lost 5 bases to trimming and J lost 1 base, with 15 bases between them. Germline CDR1 SNHLY, CDR2 FYNNEI. The CDR3 is 15 amino acids. V usage is TRBV2 and J usage is TRBJ2-7; weak D call: TRBD2 (6 bases). This TCR came from a female patient between 2 and 15 years old who had a stem cell transplant for congenital amegakaryocytic thrombocytopenia, so the T cells may come from the graft donor. The starting material was PBMCs, mostly from graft donor cells, obtained 360 days after TCRalphabeta/CD19-depleted stem cell transplant. The CDR3 is CASSSGLFGSYEQYF. DNA of the CDR3: TGTGCCAGCAGTTCCGGACTATTCGGGTCCTACGAGCAGTACTTC.